The clone carrying this T cell receptor beta chain was found a few times. These data originate in a study of long-term antiretroviral therapy in people with HIV. Survey-level immunoSEQ v3.0 assays were run. This table comes from immunoSEQ multiplex PCR, and its TCRdb copy is limited to in-frame clones, with some not included. The profile covers roughly 28,000 clones, with roughly 90% appearing a single time and approximately 4% taken by the ten largest. The V gene's germline CDR1 is SGHAT and CDR2 FQNNGV. V shed 1 base and J shed 2 bases, with 12 bases lying between them. This CDR3 comprises 15 residues.

The receptor was derived from a man aged 18 to 30 with HIV. V gene TRBV11-2 combines with J gene TRBJ2-7; D might be TRBD1 (5 bases). Here the sequenced sample was unsorted PBMCs, taken 3.1 years after starting antiretroviral therapy. DNA of the CDR3: TGTGCCAGCAGCTTAGCGGCCGACAGCACCTACGAGCAGTACTTC. Its protein product is CASSLAADSTYEQYF.